What follows is one T cell receptor beta chain and its context. Its antigen is as yet unknown. The data were obtained in a study of T cell responses to AZD1222 COVID-19 vaccine. Overall study results and limits: It was only 6 or 7 AZD1222 recipients who were seropositive at baseline.

Measured with immunoSEQ multiplex PCR; TCRdb has only the in-frame clones, and not every one. The repertoire has around 130,000 clones, 86% of them found once; the top ten carry around 3%. The V end lost 4 bases, the J end lost 8 bases, and 11 bases lay between the germline ends. The CDR3 covers 12 residues. Germline lookup yields CDR1 SEHNR and CDR2 FQNEAQ (reference sequence). The sequencing here drew on peripheral blood, taken 28 days after the second AZD1222 dose. The TCR originated in an adult who received the AZD1222 COVID-19 vaccine. The V and J genes are TRBV7-9 and TRBJ1-2; D unclear. The CDR3 DNA is TGTGCCAGCAGCTACCCTCTTGACGGCTACACCTTC. Protein sequence: CASSYPLDGYTF.